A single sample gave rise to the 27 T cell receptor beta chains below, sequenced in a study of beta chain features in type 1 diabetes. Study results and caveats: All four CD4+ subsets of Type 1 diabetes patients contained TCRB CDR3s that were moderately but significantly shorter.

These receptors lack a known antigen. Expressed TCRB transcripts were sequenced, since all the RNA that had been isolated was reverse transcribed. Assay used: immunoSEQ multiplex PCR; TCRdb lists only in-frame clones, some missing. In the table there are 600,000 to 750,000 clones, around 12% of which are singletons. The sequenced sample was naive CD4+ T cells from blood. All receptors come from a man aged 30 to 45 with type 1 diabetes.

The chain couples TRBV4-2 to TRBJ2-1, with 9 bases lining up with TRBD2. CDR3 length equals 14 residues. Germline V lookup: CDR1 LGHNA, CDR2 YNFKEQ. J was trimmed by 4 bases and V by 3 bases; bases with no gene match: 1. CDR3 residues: CASSQTSGYNEQFF. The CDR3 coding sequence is TGTGCCAGCAGCCAGACTAGCGGTTACAATGAGCAGTTCTTC.

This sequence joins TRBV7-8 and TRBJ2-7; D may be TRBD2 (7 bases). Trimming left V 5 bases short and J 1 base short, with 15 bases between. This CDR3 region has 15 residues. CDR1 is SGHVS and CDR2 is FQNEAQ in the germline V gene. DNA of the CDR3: TGTGCCAGCAGCGACAAGCGGGACAAGTCCTACGAGCAGTACTTC. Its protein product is CASSDKRDKSYEQYF.

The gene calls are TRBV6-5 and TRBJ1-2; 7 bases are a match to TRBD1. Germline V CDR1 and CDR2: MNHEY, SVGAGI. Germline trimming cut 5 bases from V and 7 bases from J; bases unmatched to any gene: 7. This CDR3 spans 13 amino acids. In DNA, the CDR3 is TGTGCCAGCAGTCCCGACAGGGCGGCTGGCTACACCTTC. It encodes CASSPDRAAGYTF.

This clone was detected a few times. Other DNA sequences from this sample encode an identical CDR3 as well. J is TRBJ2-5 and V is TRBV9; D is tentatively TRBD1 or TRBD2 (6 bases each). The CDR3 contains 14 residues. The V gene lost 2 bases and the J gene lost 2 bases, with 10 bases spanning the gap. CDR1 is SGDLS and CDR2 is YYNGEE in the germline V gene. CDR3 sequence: CASSVRGAQETQYF. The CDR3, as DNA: TGTGCCAGCAGCGTTAGGGGGGCGCAAGAGACCCAGTACTTC. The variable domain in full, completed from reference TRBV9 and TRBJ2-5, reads DSGVTQTPKHLITATGQRVTLRCSPRSGDLSVYWYQQSLDQGLQFLIQYYNGEERAKGNILERFSAQQFPDLHSELNLSSLELGDSALYFCASSVRGAQETQYFGPGTRLLVL.

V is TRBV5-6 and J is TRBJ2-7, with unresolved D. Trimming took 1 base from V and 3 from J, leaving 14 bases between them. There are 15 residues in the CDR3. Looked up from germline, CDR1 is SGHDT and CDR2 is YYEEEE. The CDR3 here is CASSLPDIPSYEQYF. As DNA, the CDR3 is TGTGCCAGCAGCTTGCCAGACATTCCCAGCTACGAGCAGTACTTC.

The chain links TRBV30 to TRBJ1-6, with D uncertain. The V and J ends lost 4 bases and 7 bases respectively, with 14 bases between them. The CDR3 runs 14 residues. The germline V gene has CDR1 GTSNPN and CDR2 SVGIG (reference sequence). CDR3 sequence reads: CAWKPRTGNSPLHF. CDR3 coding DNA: TGTGCCTGGAAGCCCAGGACGGGAAATTCACCCCTCCACTTT.

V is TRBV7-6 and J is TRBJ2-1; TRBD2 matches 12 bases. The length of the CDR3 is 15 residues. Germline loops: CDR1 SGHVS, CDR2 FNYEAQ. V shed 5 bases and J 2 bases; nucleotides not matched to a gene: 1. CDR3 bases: TGTGCCAGCAGCGCTAGCGGGGGGGCCTACAATGAGCAGTTCTTC. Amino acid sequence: CASSASGGAYNEQFF.

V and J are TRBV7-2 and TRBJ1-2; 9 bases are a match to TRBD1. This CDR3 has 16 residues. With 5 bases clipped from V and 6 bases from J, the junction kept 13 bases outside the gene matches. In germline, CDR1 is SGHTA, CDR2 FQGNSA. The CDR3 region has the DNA TGTGCCAGCAGCCCCCGGGACAGGGAGAAGGGGGATGGCTACACCTTC. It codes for CASSPRDREKGDGYTF.

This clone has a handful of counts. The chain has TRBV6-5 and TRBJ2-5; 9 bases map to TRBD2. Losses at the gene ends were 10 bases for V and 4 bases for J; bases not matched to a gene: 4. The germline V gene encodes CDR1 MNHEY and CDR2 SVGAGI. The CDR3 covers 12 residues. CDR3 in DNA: TGTGCCACCCGGACTAGCGCAGAGACCCAGTACTTC. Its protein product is CATRTSAETQYF.

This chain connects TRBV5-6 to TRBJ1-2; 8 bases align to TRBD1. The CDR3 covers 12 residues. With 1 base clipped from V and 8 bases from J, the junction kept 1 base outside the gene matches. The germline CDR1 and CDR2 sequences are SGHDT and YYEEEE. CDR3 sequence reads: CASSLPGGGYTF. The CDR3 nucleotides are TGTGCCAGCAGCTTGCCAGGGGGCGGCTACACCTTC.

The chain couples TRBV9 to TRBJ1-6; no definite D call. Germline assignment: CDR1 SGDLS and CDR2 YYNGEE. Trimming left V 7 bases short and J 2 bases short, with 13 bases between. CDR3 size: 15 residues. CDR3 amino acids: CASRADGAYNSPLHF. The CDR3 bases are TGTGCCAGCCGGGCAGACGGCGCCTATAATTCACCCCTCCACTTT.

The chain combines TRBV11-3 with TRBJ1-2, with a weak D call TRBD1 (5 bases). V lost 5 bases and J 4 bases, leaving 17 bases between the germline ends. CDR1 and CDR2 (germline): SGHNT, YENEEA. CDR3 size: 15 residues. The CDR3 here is CASSRDPQDLYGYTF. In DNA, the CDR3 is TGTGCCAGCAGCCGGGACCCCCAGGACCTCTATGGCTACACCTTC.

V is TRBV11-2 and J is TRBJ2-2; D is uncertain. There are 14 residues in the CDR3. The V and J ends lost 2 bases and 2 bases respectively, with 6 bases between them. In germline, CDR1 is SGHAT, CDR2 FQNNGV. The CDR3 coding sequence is TGTGCCAGCAGCTTATTGCCTAACACCGGGGAGCTGTTTTTT. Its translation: CASSLLPNTGELFF. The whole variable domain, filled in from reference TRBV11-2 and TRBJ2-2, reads EAGVAQSPRYKIIEKRQSVAFWCNPISGHATLYWYQQILGQGPKLLIQFQNNGVVDDSQLPKDRFSAERLKGVDSTLKIQPAKLEDSAVYLCASSLLPNTGELFFGEGSRLTVL.

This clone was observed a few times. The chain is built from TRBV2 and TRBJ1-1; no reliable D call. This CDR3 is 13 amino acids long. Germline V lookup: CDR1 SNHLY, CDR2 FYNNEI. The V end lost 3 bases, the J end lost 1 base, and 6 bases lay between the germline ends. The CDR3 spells CASSEQANTEAFF. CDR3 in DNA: TGTGCCAGCAGTGAGCAGGCGAACACTGAAGCTTTCTTT.

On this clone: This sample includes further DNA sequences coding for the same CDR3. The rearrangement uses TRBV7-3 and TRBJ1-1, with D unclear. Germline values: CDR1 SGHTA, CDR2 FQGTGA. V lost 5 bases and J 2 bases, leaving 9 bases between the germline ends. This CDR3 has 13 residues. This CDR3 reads CASSLTGNTEAFF. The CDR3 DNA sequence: TGTGCCAGCAGCCTGACGGGTAACACTGAAGCTTTCTTT.

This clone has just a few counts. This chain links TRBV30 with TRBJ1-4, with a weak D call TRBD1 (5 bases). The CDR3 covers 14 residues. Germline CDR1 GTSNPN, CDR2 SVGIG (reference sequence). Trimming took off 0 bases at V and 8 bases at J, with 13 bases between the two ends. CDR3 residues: CAWSVGQGAEKLFF. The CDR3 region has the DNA TGTGCCTGGAGTGTCGGACAAGGTGCGGAAAAACTGTTTTTT.

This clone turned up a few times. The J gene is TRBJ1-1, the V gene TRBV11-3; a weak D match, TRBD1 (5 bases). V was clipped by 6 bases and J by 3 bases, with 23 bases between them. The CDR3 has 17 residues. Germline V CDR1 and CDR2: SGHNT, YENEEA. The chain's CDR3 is CASRGTVFLGGDTEAFF. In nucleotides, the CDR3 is TGTGCCAGCAGGGGAACAGTGTTCCTTGGAGGGGACACTGAAGCTTTCTTT.

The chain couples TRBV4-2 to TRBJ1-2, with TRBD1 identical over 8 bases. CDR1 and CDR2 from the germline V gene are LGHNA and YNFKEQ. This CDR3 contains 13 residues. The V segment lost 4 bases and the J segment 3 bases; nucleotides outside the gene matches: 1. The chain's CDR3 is CASSPDRDYGYTF. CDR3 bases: TGTGCCAGCAGCCCGGACAGGGACTATGGCTACACCTTC.

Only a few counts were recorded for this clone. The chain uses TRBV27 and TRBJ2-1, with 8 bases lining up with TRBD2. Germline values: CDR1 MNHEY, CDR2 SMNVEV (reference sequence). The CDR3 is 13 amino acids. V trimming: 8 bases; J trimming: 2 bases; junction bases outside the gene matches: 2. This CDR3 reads CASCGGPYNEQFF. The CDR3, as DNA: TGTGCCAGCTGCGGGGGGCCCTACAATGAGCAGTTCTTC.

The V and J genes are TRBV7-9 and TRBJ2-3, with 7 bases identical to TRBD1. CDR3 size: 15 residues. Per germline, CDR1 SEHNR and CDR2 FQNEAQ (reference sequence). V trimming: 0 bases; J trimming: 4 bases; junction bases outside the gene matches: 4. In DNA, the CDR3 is TGTGCCAGCAGCTTAGCATCCACAGGGGCAGATACGCAGTATTTT. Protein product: CASSLASTGADTQYF.

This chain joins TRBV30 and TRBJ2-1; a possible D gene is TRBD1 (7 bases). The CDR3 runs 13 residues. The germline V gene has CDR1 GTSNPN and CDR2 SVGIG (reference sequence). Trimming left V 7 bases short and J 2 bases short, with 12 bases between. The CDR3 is CASDRRAYNEQFF. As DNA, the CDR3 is TGTGCCTCGGACAGGAGGGCCTACAATGAGCAGTTCTTC. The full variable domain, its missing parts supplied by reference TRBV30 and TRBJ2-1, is SQTIHQWPATLVQPVGSPLSLECTVEGTSNPNLYWYRQAAGRGLQLLFYSVGIGQISSEVPQNLSASRPQDRQFILSSKKLLLSDSGFYLCASDRRAYNEQFFGPGTRLTVL.

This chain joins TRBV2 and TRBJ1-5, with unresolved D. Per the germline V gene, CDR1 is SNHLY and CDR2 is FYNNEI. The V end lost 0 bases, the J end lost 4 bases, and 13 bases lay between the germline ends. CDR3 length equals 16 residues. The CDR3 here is CASSEAGELPNQPQHF. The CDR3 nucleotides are TGTGCCAGCAGTGAAGCGGGAGAACTCCCAAATCAGCCCCAGCATTTT. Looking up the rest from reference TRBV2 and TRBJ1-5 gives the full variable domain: EPEVTQTPSHQVTQMGQEVILRCVPISNHLYFYWYRQILGQKVEFLVSFYNNEISEKSEIFDDQFSVERPDGSNFTLKIRSTKLEDSAMYFCASSEAGELPNQPQHFGDGTRLSIL.

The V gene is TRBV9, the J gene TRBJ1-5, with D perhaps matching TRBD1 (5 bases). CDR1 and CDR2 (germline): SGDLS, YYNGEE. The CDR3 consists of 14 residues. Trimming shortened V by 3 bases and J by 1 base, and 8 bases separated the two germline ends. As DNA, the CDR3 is TGTGCCAGCAGCGCGGGGGGGAGCAATCAGCCCCAGCATTTT. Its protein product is CASSAGGSNQPQHF.

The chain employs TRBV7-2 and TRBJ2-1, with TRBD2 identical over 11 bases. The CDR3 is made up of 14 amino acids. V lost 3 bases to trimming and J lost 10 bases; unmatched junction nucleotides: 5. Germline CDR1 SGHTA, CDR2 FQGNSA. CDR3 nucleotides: TGTGCCAGCAGCTTGGAACTAGCGGGGGCCGAGCAGTTCTTC. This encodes CASSLELAGAEQFF.

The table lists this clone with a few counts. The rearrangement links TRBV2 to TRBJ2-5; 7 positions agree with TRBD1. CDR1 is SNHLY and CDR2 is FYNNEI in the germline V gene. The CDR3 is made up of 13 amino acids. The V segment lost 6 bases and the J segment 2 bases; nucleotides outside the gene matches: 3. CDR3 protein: CASREQGQETQYF. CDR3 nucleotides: TGTGCCAGCAGGGAACAGGGGCAAGAGACCCAGTACTTC.

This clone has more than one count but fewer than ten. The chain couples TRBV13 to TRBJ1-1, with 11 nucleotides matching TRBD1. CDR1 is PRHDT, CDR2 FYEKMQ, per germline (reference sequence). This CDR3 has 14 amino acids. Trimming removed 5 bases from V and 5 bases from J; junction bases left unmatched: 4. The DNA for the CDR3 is TGTGCCAGCAGCCGTGGGACAGGGGGGACTGAAGCTTTCTTT. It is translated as CASSRGTGGTEAFF.

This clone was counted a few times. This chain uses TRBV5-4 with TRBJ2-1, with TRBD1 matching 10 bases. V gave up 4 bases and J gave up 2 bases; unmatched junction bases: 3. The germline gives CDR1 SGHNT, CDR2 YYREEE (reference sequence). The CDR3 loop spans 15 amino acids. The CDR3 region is CASSIDRGPYNEQFF. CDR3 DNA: TGTGCCAGCAGCATAGACAGGGGGCCCTACAATGAGCAGTTCTTC.